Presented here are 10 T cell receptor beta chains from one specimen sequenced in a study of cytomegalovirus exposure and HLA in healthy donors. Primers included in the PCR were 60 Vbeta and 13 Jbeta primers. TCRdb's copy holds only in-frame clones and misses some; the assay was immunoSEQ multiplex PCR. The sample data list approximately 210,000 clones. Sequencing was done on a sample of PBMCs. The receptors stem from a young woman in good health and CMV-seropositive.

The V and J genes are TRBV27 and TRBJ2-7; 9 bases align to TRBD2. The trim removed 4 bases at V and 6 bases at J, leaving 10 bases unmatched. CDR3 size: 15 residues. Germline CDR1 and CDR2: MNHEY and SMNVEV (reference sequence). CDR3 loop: CASSYAGGPAAEQYF. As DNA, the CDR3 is TGTGCCAGCAGTTATGCGGGGGGGCCGGCGGCCGAGCAGTACTTC.

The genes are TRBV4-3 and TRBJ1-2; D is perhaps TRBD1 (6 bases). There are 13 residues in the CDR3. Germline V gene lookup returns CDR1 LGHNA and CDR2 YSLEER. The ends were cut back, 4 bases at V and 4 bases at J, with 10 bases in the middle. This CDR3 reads CASSPNRVYGYTF. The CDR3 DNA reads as TGCGCCAGCAGCCCTAACAGGGTCTATGGCTACACCTTC.

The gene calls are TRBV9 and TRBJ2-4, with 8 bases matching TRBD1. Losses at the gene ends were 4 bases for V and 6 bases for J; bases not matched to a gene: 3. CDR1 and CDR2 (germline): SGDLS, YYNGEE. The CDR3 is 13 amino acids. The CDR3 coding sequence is TGTGCCAGCAGCACAGGACAGGGAAACATTCAGTACTTC. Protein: CASSTGQGNIQYF.

The CDR3 sequence is CASKRDSSTNQPQHF. CDR3 in DNA: TGTGCCAGCAAAAGGGACAGTTCTACCAATCAGCCCCAGCATTTT. V usage is TRBV6-5 and J usage is TRBJ1-5; 7 nucleotides match TRBD1. Germline lookup yields CDR1 MNHEY and CDR2 SVGAGI. J gave up 3 bases and V 7 bases, and 9 bases lay outside the gene matches. The CDR3 has 15 amino acids.

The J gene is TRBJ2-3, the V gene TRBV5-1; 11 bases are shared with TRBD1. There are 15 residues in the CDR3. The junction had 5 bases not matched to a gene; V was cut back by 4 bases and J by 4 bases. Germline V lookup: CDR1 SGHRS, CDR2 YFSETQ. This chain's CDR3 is CASSLRDRGADTQYF. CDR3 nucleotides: TGCGCCAGCAGCCTCCGGGACAGGGGGGCAGATACGCAGTATTTT.

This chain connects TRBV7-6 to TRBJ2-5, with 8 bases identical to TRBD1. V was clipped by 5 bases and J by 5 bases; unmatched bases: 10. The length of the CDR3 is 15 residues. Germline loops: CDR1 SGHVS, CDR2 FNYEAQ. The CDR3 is CASSKETGEYETQYF. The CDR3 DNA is TGTGCCAGCAGCAAGGAGACAGGGGAGTACGAGACCCAGTACTTC.

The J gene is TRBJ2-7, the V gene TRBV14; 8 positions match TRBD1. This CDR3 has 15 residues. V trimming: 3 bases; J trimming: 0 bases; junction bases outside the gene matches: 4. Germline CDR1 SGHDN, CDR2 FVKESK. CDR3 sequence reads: CASSQSTGGSYEQYF. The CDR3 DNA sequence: TGTGCCAGCAGCCAGTCTACAGGGGGCTCCTACGAGCAGTACTTC.

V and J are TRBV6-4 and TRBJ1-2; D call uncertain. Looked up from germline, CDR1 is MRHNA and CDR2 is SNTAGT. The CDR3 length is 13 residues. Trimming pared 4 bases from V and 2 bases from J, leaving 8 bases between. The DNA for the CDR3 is TGTGCCAGCAGTGGGGCAGGCAACTATGGCTACACCTTC. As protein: CASSGAGNYGYTF.

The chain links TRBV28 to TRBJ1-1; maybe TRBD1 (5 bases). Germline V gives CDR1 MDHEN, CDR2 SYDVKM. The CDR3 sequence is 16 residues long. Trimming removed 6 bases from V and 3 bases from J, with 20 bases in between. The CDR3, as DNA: TGTGCCAGCAGCCGAGGAGCATCGGACACCTACACTGAAGCTTTCTTT. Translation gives CASSRGASDTYTEAFF.

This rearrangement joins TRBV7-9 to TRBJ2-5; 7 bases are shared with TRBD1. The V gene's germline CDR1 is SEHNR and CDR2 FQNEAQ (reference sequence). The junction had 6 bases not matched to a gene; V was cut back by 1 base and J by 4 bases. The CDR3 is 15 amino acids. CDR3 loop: CASSLGDRARETQYF. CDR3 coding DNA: TGTGCCAGCAGCTTAGGAGACAGGGCCCGAGAGACCCAGTACTTC.